One and the same sample provided the 2 T cell receptor beta chains below, sequenced in a study of blood T cell repertoires in COVID-19. Only in-frame clones appear in the TCRdb table, and some are missing; sequencing was by immunoSEQ multiplex PCR. The data show over 150,000 clones, under 90% seen once. The material sequenced was PBMCs or T cells enriched from blood (not recorded which). The receptor set was obtained from a man aged 50-60 years who had recovered from COVID-19.

This chain uses TRBV6-1 with TRBJ1-3; no clear D. This CDR3 has 17 residues. Trimming removed 2 bases at V and 0 bases at J, with 14 bases between. Germline CDR1 MNHNS, CDR2 SASEGT. Here the CDR3 DNA reads TGTGCCAGCAGTGAAATGGTAACCAGAGGCTCTGGAAACACCATATATTTT. Translating it yields CASSEMVTRGSGNTIYF.

V gene TRBV18 combines with J gene TRBJ2-7, with D possibly matching TRBD2 (6 bases). This CDR3 has 16 amino acids. Trimming left V 3 bases short and J 0 bases short, with 15 bases between. In germline, CDR1 is KGHSH, CDR2 LQKENI. The CDR3 DNA sequence: TGTGCCAGCTCACCCCAGGGTGGGAGGAGCTCCTACGAGCAGTACTTC. Its translation is CASSPQGGRSSYEQYF.